A single sample is the source of the 25 T cell receptor beta chains below, sequenced in a study of OX40 agonist ivuxolimab in advanced cancers. Method: immunoSEQ multiplex PCR; TCRdb's copy keeps in-frame clones and lacks some. The table records around 72,000 clones, 81% of them present only once. Material: CD4+ or CD8+ T cells sorted from blood, obtained in a trial of the OX40 agonist ivuxolimab. The receptors shown here come from an adult with an advanced solid tumor such as melanoma, head and neck, liver or kidney cancer.

The chain employs TRBV7-3 and TRBJ2-3; a weak D match, TRBD2 (5 bases). There are 14 residues in the CDR3. V was shortened by 5 bases and J by 6 bases, with 15 bases between the two germline ends. CDR1 is SGHTA, CDR2 FQGTGA, per germline. CDR3 in DNA: TGTGCCAGCAGCCCCGCGGGCCTGTGGGATACGCAGTATTTT. Translated, it gives CASSPAGLWDTQYF. Variable domain in full (rest from reference TRBV7-3 and TRBJ2-3): GAGVSQTPSNKVTEKGKYVELRCDPISGHTALYWYRQSLGQGPEFLIYFQGTGAADDSGLPNDRFFAVRPEGSVSTLKIQRTERGDSAVYLCASSPAGLWDTQYFGPGTRLTVL.

The chain links TRBV18 to TRBJ2-5; tentatively, D is TRBD1 (5 bases). The CDR3 is 13 amino acids. V was trimmed by 6 bases and J by 4 bases, leaving 12 bases between them. From germline, CDR1 is KGHSH and CDR2 LQKENI. In nucleotides, the CDR3 is TGTGCCAGCTCTCAAACAGGAATAGAGACCCAGTACTTC. Translated: CASSQTGIETQYF.

The chain links TRBV7-3 to TRBJ2-2; the match to TRBD2 covers 8 bases. Trimming at V came to 5 bases and at J to 3 bases, leaving 5 bases not matched to a gene. The length of the CDR3 is 15 residues. Germline CDR1 and CDR2: SGHTA and FQGTGA. CDR3 sequence: CASSRGLVDTGELFF. The CDR3 DNA is TGTGCCAGCAGCCGGGGACTAGTGGACACCGGGGAGCTGTTTTTT.

The chain couples TRBV2 to TRBJ1-5; 9 bases line up with TRBD1. Unmatched junction bases numbered 7, after V lost 11 bases and J lost 2 bases. CDR3 length: 14 residues. The germline gives CDR1 SNHLY, CDR2 FYNNEI. The CDR3, as DNA: TGTGCCGGGGGACAGGGTAACGGCAATCAGCCCCAGCATTTT. Protein: CAGGQGNGNQPQHF.

The chain uses TRBV4-2 and TRBJ2-5; 9 nucleotides align to TRBD2. Germline trimming cut 0 bases from V and 5 bases from J; bases unmatched to any gene: 13. Germline loops: CDR1 LGHNA, CDR2 YNFKEQ. The length of the CDR3 is 18 residues. The CDR3 DNA is TGTGCCAGCAGCCAAGACGGCCAGCGGGGGGCGGGGGGGGAGACCCAGTACTTC. Its translation: CASSQDGQRGAGGETQYF.

This chain joins TRBV10-2 and TRBJ1-5; D not resolved. This CDR3 has 13 amino acids. Germline assignment: CDR1 WSHSY and CDR2 SAAADI. V lost 0 bases and J lost 6, with 6 bases in between. Here the CDR3 reads CASSESLFQPQHF. CDR3 in DNA: TGCGCCAGCAGTGAGTCACTATTTCAGCCCCAGCATTTT.

The chain carries TRBV11-2 and TRBJ2-3; possibly TRBD1 for D (6 bases). Germline V lookup: CDR1 SGHAT, CDR2 FQNNGV. Trimming shortened V by 0 bases and J by 3 bases, and 7 bases separated the two germline ends. The CDR3 loop spans 14 amino acids. CDR3 in DNA: TGTGCCAGCAGCTTAGATACAGGGACAGATACGCAGTATTTT. Its translation: CASSLDTGTDTQYF.

The chain carries TRBV14 and TRBJ1-5; D possibly corresponds to TRBD1 (5 bases). V was trimmed by 3 bases and J by 7 bases, leaving 7 bases between them. The V gene's germline CDR1 is SGHDN and CDR2 FVKESK. The CDR3 loop spans 12 amino acids. Here the CDR3 reads CASSQGLQPQHF. CDR3 sequence (DNA): TGTGCCAGCAGCCAGGGACTCCAGCCCCAGCATTTT.

This sequence joins TRBV29-1 and TRBJ2-1, with unresolved D. V lost 0 bases to trimming and J lost 7 bases, with 4 bases between them. Germline assignment: CDR1 SQVTM and CDR2 ANQGSEA. This CDR3 comprises 11 residues. CDR3 protein: CSVEEANEQFF. The CDR3, as DNA: TGCAGCGTTGAAGAGGCTAATGAGCAGTTCTTC.

V is TRBV2 and J is TRBJ2-5; D is perhaps TRBD1 or TRBD2 (6 bases each). V was trimmed by 9 bases and J by 5 bases, leaving 19 bases between them. CDR3 length: 14 amino acids. Germline V gene sequence: CDR1 SNHLY, CDR2 FYNNEI. The CDR3 sequence is CASDLQGGFETQYF. The DNA of the CDR3 is TGTGCCAGTGATTTACAGGGAGGATTTGAGACCCAGTACTTC.

The chain combines TRBV19 with TRBJ2-3; 8 bases align to TRBD2. CDR1 and CDR2 from the germline V gene are LNHDA and SQIVND (reference sequence). This CDR3 is 20 amino acids long. Trimming removed 3 bases from V and 6 bases from J; junction bases left unmatched: 23. The DNA for the CDR3 is TGTGCCAGTAGTATTAGTGGTGGGTGGTCGGGGGGGCTACTACCCGATACGCAGTATTTT. Amino acid sequence: CASSISGGWSGGLLPDTQYF.

The V gene is TRBV6-7, the J gene TRBJ2-2; 9 bases fit TRBD1. TRBV6-7 is placed among ORFs of uncertain function. V lost 4 bases and J lost 4; bases outside the gene matches: 10. The CDR3 is 17 residues long. In DNA, the CDR3 is TGTGCCAGCAGTTCACCGGGACAGGGTAAAGGCACCGGGGAGCTGTTTTTT. Its protein product is CASSSPGQGKGTGELFF.

This rearrangement joins TRBV19 to TRBJ2-2, with TRBD2 matching 7 bases. The CDR3 consists of 14 residues. From germline, CDR1 is LNHDA and CDR2 SQIVND (reference sequence). The CDR3 here is CAEGRTSYTGELFF. As DNA, the CDR3 is TGTGCAGAGGGAAGGACTAGTTACACCGGGGAGCTGTTTTTT. The variable domain in full, completed from reference TRBV19 and TRBJ2-2, reads DGGITQSPKYLFRKEGQNVTLSCEQNLNHDAMYWYRQDPGQGLRLIYYSQIVNDFQKGDIAEGYSVSREKKESFPLTVTSAQKNPTAFYLCAEGRTSYTGELFFGEGSRLTVL.

This clone turned up a few times. The chain carries TRBV2 and TRBJ2-5; 14 bases agree with TRBD2. V shed 8 bases and J 2 bases; nucleotides not matched to a gene: 4. The CDR3 loop spans 15 amino acids. Germline V gives CDR1 SNHLY, CDR2 FYNNEI. The CDR3 region is CASAGLAGEQETQYF. The CDR3 nucleotides read TGTGCCAGCGCGGGACTAGCGGGGGAGCAAGAGACCCAGTACTTC.

This clone has more than one count but fewer than ten. The gene calls are TRBV7-8 and TRBJ1-2, with 7 bases aligning to TRBD1. The V gene end was trimmed by 5 bases and the J gene end by 2 bases; junction bases not matched to a gene: 5. This CDR3 comprises 14 residues. Per the germline V gene, CDR1 is SGHVS and CDR2 is FQNEAQ. DNA for the CDR3: TGTGCCAGCAGCGTAGGGGGCGCAAACTATGGCTACACCTTC. Translating gives CASSVGGANYGYTF.

J is TRBJ2-1 and V is TRBV7-3, with 13 bases that match TRBD2. Germline assignment: CDR1 SGHTA and CDR2 FQGTGA. Trimming at V came to 2 bases and at J to 8 bases, leaving 3 bases not matched to a gene. This CDR3 region has 15 residues. CDR3 in DNA: TGTGCCAGCAGCTTATTTACTAGCGGGAGGGATGAGCAGTTCTTC. Residues: CASSLFTSGRDEQFF. The full variable domain, completed using reference TRBV7-3 and TRBJ2-1, is GAGVSQTPSNKVTEKGKYVELRCDPISGHTALYWYRQSLGQGPEFLIYFQGTGAADDSGLPNDRFFAVRPEGSVSTLKIQRTERGDSAVYLCASSLFTSGRDEQFFGPGTRLTVL.

This chain connects TRBV6-5 to TRBJ1-3; D is ambiguous. There are 16 residues in the CDR3. Germline assignment: CDR1 MNHEY and CDR2 SVGAGI. V lost 4 bases and J 0 bases, leaving 13 bases between the germline ends. CDR3 DNA: TGTGCCAGCAGTTCGTACGACGGCAGCTCTGGAAACACCATATATTTT. The encoded protein is CASSSYDGSSGNTIYF.

V gene TRBV5-1 combines with J gene TRBJ1-1, with TRBD1 identical over 7 bases. The germline gives CDR1 SGHRS, CDR2 YFSETQ. This CDR3 has 15 amino acids. With V trimmed by 2 bases and J by 1 base, 5 bases remained unmatched. The CDR3 loop is CASSFSGTENTEAFF. DNA for the CDR3: TGCGCCAGCAGCTTCTCCGGGACAGAGAACACTGAAGCTTTCTTT.

The J gene is TRBJ2-1, the V gene TRBV5-1; the match to TRBD2 covers 7 bases. This CDR3 spans 15 amino acids. Germline CDR1 SGHRS, CDR2 YFSETQ. V trimming: 2 bases; J trimming: 9 bases; junction bases outside the gene matches: 11. The CDR3 DNA sequence: TGCGCCAGCAGCTTCGAACTAGCGAAACTAGCTGAGCAGTTCTTC. The encoded protein is CASSFELAKLAEQFF.

This rearrangement joins TRBV2 to TRBJ2-5; 7 bases match TRBD1. With V trimmed by 6 bases and J by 3 bases, 4 bases remained unmatched. Germline loops: CDR1 SNHLY, CDR2 FYNNEI. There are 13 residues in the CDR3. DNA of the CDR3: TGTGCCAGCAGGGGGACAGACAAAGAGACCCAGTACTTC. Translating it yields CASRGTDKETQYF. The variable domain in full, completed from reference TRBV2 and TRBJ2-5, reads EPEVTQTPSHQVTQMGQEVILRCVPISNHLYFYWYRQILGQKVEFLVSFYNNEISEKSEIFDDQFSVERPDGSNFTLKIRSTKLEDSAMYFCASRGTDKETQYFGPGTRLLVL.

J is TRBJ2-1 and V is TRBV27; either TRBD1 or TRBD2 may supply D (6 bases each). V gave up 4 bases and J gave up 4 bases, with 11 bases separating them. Germline V CDR1 and CDR2: MNHEY, SMNVEV (reference sequence). The CDR3 is 14 residues long. The CDR3 sequence: CASSWGAVYNEQFF. The CDR3 coding sequence is TGTGCCAGCAGTTGGGGGGCGGTTTACAATGAGCAGTTCTTC.

This sequence joins TRBV7-6 and TRBJ2-7; D is unclear. V was trimmed by 1 base and J by 3 bases, leaving 7 bases between them. Germline assignment: CDR1 SGHVS and CDR2 FNYEAQ. The CDR3 is 13 residues long. The CDR3 loop is CASSLELGYEQYF. The CDR3 DNA is TGTGCCAGCAGCTTAGAGCTGGGCTACGAGCAGTACTTC.

This clone occurred once. This sequence joins TRBV6-5 and TRBJ1-4; D might be TRBD1 (5 bases). Trimming took 10 bases from V and 7 from J, leaving 16 bases between them. Germline V CDR1 and CDR2: MNHEY, SVGAGI. The CDR3 runs to 13 residues. The CDR3 DNA is TGTGCCACCTCGGCAGGGAACGGTGAAAAACTGTTTTTT. This encodes CATSAGNGEKLFF.

This sequence joins TRBV25-1 and TRBJ1-4, with 9 bases aligning to TRBD1. CDR3 length: 13 amino acids. The V and J ends lost 6 bases and 7 bases, in that order; junction bases with no gene match: 3. Looked up from germline, CDR1 is MGHDK and CDR2 is SYGVNS. In DNA, the CDR3 is TGTGCCAGCAGCTGGACAGGGGTTGAAAAACTGTTTTTT. Protein sequence: CASSWTGVEKLFF.

The chain links TRBV30 to TRBJ2-7; the D gene is possibly TRBD1 (6 bases). Trimming left V 4 bases short and J 7 bases short, with 11 bases between. The CDR3 is 11 residues long. In germline, CDR1 is GTSNPN, CDR2 SVGIG (reference sequence). The CDR3 DNA follows: TGTGCCTGGAAGGGGGTGAGGGAGCAGTACTTC. This encodes CAWKGVREQYF.